This TCR beta chain was found in a study of T cells in women clearing cervical HPV infection. Overall study: Women with histologically confirmed HPV16-related CIN3 or worse, 2 with invasive cancer, served as cases. Study outcomes and limitations: T-cell numbers per sample were unknown and may explain richness differences.

Turning to this clone: The antigen is not known. The sequence runs out 3 residues before the end of the CDR3; the remainder is reconstructed from the germline J gene.

V was shortened by 1 base and J by 1 base, with 14 bases between the two germline ends. CDR3 length: 16 amino acids. The V gene's germline CDR1 is SGHRS and CDR2 YFSETQ. Clones were sequenced by immunoSEQ multiplex PCR, and TCRdb holds only the in-frame ones, with some missing. The ten most abundant clones cover more than 9% of a sample with roughly 22,000 clones. This TCR was sampled from a woman between 18 and 70 years old with a cervical HPV16 infection that either progressed to CIN3+ or cleared (not recorded which). Sequencing used blood buffy coat. The chain carries TRBV5-1 and TRBJ2-5, with D possibly TRBD2 on 6 matching bases. Incomplete CDR3 DNA: TGCGCCAGCAGCTTGTCTGGGGGGAACTCCCAAGAGACC. This codes for CASSLSGGNSQET. The CDR3 as a whole reads CASSLSGGNSQETQYF.